Below, one T cell receptor beta chain is given with its context. What it binds is unknown. This sample is drawn from a study of T cell clonotyping in hematopoietic cell transplantation. Points from the study as a whole: Few recipient clonotypes overlapped donors; over 95% were de novo at given depth. Graft donor and pretransplant recipient Inverse Simpson Index values predicted broader posttransplant TCR diversity.

Germline assignment: CDR1 MNHEY and CDR2 SMNVEV (reference sequence). Unmatched junction bases numbered 6, after V lost 5 bases and J lost 0 bases. This CDR3 contains 17 residues. Recipients were bled about 28 days pretransplant and at posttransplant days 30, 100, 180. Clones were read by immunoSEQ multiplex PCR, and TCRdb kept only the in-frame ones, dropping some. The sample lists roughly 5,000 clones; roughly nine tenths were seen once. This receptor was identified in a male patient aged 65-79 years who had an allogeneic stem cell transplant from an unrelated donor, so T cells may come from the graft donor. Some clones in this sample may be carry-over from other donors' samples. The chain links TRBV27 to TRBJ2-1, with 11 bases that match TRBD2. The material was peripheral blood mononuclear cells, obtained 100 days after allogeneic stem cell transplant. This CDR3 is CASSAGTSGGSYNEQFF. CDR3 nucleotide sequence: TGTGCCAGCAGTGCGGGGACTAGCGGAGGCTCCTACAATGAGCAGTTCTTC.